The 24 T cell receptor beta chains reported below all come from one sample, sequenced in a study of OX40 agonist ivuxolimab in advanced cancers. The data were produced by immunoSEQ multiplex PCR, yet TCRdb's version contains in-frame clones alone and is incomplete. The sample contains about 49,000 clones, around 81% of which appear only once. Material: CD4+ or CD8+ T cells sorted from blood, obtained in a trial of the OX40 agonist ivuxolimab. These receptors all come from an adult with an advanced solid tumor such as melanoma, head and neck, liver or kidney cancer.

This chain joins TRBV6-1 and TRBJ2-7, with no clear D. Trimming stripped 6 bases from V and 3 bases from J, with 3 bases between. This CDR3 comprises 10 residues. In germline, CDR1 is MNHNS, CDR2 SASEGT. This chain's CDR3 is CASRDYEQYF. The CDR3 bases are TGTGCCAGCAGAGACTACGAGCAGTACTTC.

The chain is built from TRBV5-1 and TRBJ2-7, with a weak D call TRBD1 (6 bases). CDR3 length: 15 amino acids. V lost 2 bases, J lost 2 bases, and 14 bases lay in between. The V gene's germline CDR1 is SGHRS and CDR2 YFSETQ. CDR3 amino acids: CASSLRGTPPYEQYF. Written as DNA, the CDR3 is TGCGCCAGCAGCTTAAGGGGGACACCCCCCTACGAGCAGTACTTC.

This chain uses TRBV28 with TRBJ2-7; TRBD1 agrees at 10 bases. V was clipped by 7 bases and J by 5 bases; unmatched bases: 11. There are 15 residues in the CDR3. Per the germline V gene, CDR1 is MDHEN and CDR2 is SYDVKM. The CDR3: CASNSFGTGEDEQYV. CDR3 sequence (DNA): TGTGCCAGCAACTCGTTCGGGACAGGGGAGGACGAGCAGTACGTC.

The chain joins TRBV18 to TRBJ2-1, with 7 bases lining up with TRBD1. The CDR3 contains 14 residues. Germline CDR1 reads KGHSH; CDR2 reads LQKENI. J was trimmed by 3 bases and V by 2 bases; bases with no gene match: 1. CDR3 DNA sequence: TGTGCCAGCTCACCAAGGGACAGCTACAATGAGCAGTTCTTC. Translating it yields CASSPRDSYNEQFF.

The genes are TRBV18 and TRBJ1-1, with D possibly being TRBD1 (6 bases). The CDR3 has 11 amino acids. CDR1 KGHSH and CDR2 LQKENI come from the germline V gene. Trimming shortened V by 6 bases and J by 8 bases, and 10 bases separated the two germline ends. CDR3 coding DNA: TGTGCCAGCTCCAGGGGTTTAGAAGCTTTCTTT. Translating gives CASSRGLEAFF.

This clone was seen only once. This chain uses TRBV27 with TRBJ2-4; D is unclear. Looked up from germline, CDR1 is MNHEY and CDR2 is SMNVEV (reference sequence). V lost 3 bases and J lost 4, with 10 bases in between. The CDR3 spans 14 residues. The CDR3: CASSFSLGKNIQYF. The CDR3 DNA sequence: TGTGCCAGCAGTTTCAGTCTGGGAAAAAACATTCAGTACTTC.

The V and J genes are TRBV7-9 and TRBJ1-1, with 8 bases fitting TRBD1. V lost 2 bases to trimming and J lost 5 bases; unmatched junction nucleotides: 4. This CDR3 comprises 14 residues. In germline, CDR1 is SEHNR, CDR2 FQNEAQ (reference sequence). As DNA, the CDR3 is TGTGCCAGCAGCTTACGTACAGGGGGTACTGAAGCTTTCTTT. Translated, it gives CASSLRTGGTEAFF.

The rearrangement links TRBV4-3 to TRBJ2-7; D may be TRBD1 (5 bases). V was shortened by 2 bases and J by 1 base, with 15 bases between the two germline ends. The germline gives CDR1 LGHNA, CDR2 YSLEER. There are 16 residues in the CDR3. CDR3 in amino acids: CASSQNPTGSSYEQYF. The CDR3 DNA sequence: TGCGCCAGCAGCCAAAATCCAACAGGTTCTTCCTACGAGCAGTACTTC.

V is TRBV7-6 and J is TRBJ2-1, with 9 positions matching TRBD2. CDR3 size: 14 residues. Germline V CDR1 and CDR2: SGHVS, FNYEAQ. With 8 bases clipped from V and 6 bases from J, the junction kept 8 bases outside the gene matches. The CDR3, as DNA: TGTGCCAGCGCGGGGCGGGAGGGGGTCAATGAGCAGTTCTTC. Its protein product is CASAGREGVNEQFF.

This clone was seen a single time. This chain links TRBV27 with TRBJ2-2, with 9 positions matching TRBD2. Germline values: CDR1 MNHEY, CDR2 SMNVEV (reference sequence). J was trimmed by 4 bases and V by 3 bases; bases with no gene match: 6. CDR3 size: 16 residues. The DNA of the CDR3 is TGTGCCAGCAGTTTGGTAGCGGGGGACTCCACCGGGGAGCTGTTTTTT. It is translated as CASSLVAGDSTGELFF.

This chain connects TRBV7-2 to TRBJ2-5, with 11 bases aligning to TRBD1. Germline CDR1 SGHTA, CDR2 FQGNSA. This CDR3 region has 15 residues. V lost 1 base to trimming and J lost 4 bases; unmatched junction nucleotides: 2. CDR3 residues: CASSLGTGGLETQYF. Written as DNA, the CDR3 is TGTGCCAGCAGCTTAGGGACAGGGGGCCTAGAGACCCAGTACTTC. Complete variable domain (other parts from reference TRBV7-2 and TRBJ2-5): GAGVSQSPSNKVTEKGKDVELRCDPISGHTALYWYRQSLGQGLEFLIYFQGNSAPDKSGLPSDRFSAERTGGSVSTLTIQRTQQEDSAVYLCASSLGTGGLETQYFGPGTRLLVL.

The chain carries TRBV2 and TRBJ2-7, with TRBD1 matching 7 bases. With V trimmed by 8 bases and J by 2 bases, 3 bases remained unmatched. Germline CDR1 is SNHLY and CDR2 is FYNNEI. CDR3 length: 12 amino acids. The CDR3 DNA reads TGTGCCAGCGAGGGACAGACCTACGAGCAGTACTTC. Translation gives CASEGQTYEQYF.

V usage is TRBV13 and J usage is TRBJ2-3; D remains ambiguous. Per the germline V gene, CDR1 is PRHDT and CDR2 is FYEKMQ (reference sequence). V lost 5 bases, J lost 2 bases, and 5 bases lay in between. This CDR3 is built from 12 residues. The CDR3 reads CASSPYTDTQYF. CDR3 nucleotide sequence: TGTGCCAGCAGCCCCTACACAGATACGCAGTATTTT.

J is TRBJ1-2 and V is TRBV11-2, with D unresolved. The V and J ends lost 3 bases and 2 bases respectively, with 10 bases between them. This CDR3 contains 14 residues. The germline gives CDR1 SGHAT, CDR2 FQNNGV. The CDR3 DNA reads as TGTGCCAGCAGCTTGGGGATAGGGAACTATGGCTACACCTTC. Protein: CASSLGIGNYGYTF.

This clone was detected only a few times. The chain employs TRBV15 and TRBJ2-1, with D perhaps assigned TRBD1 or TRBD2 (6 bases each). V dropped 1 base and J dropped 8 bases, with 18 bases sitting between them. Looked up from germline, CDR1 is LNHNV and CDR2 is YYDKDF (reference sequence). The CDR3 sequence is 16 residues long. The CDR3 region has the DNA TGTGCCACCAGCAGAGGGAGGGACCTGGGGGCCCATGAGCAGTTCTTC. Translated, it gives CATSRGRDLGAHEQFF. Full variable domain (remainder filled in from reference TRBV15 and TRBJ2-1): DAMVIQNPRYQVTQFGKPVTLSCSQTLNHNVMYWYQQKSSQAPKLLFHYYDKDFNNEADTPDNFQSRRPNTSFCFLDIRSPGLGDTAMYLCATSRGRDLGAHEQFFGPGTRLTVL.

J is TRBJ2-1 and V is TRBV27; D not certain. Germline assignment: CDR1 MNHEY and CDR2 SMNVEV (reference sequence). The V end lost 7 bases, the J end lost 7 bases, and 26 bases lay between the germline ends. CDR3 length equals 17 residues. The DNA for the CDR3 is TGTGCCAGCACACTCCTTGGGTATAGCCTTAAAGGGAATGAGCAGTTCTTC. The encoded protein is CASTLLGYSLKGNEQFF.

V and J are TRBV7-9 and TRBJ1-3; D gene unclear. The germline gives CDR1 SEHNR, CDR2 FQNEAQ (reference sequence). The CDR3 contains 13 residues. Trimming left V 4 bases short and J 8 bases short, with 12 bases between. The CDR3 coding sequence is TGTGCCAGCAGCTCGATGGGGATGGACACCATATATTTT. As protein: CASSSMGMDTIYF.

The CDR3 loop reads CASSPPLNTEAFF. DNA of the CDR3: TGTGCCAGCAGCCCACCGCTCAACACTGAAGCTTTCTTT. The chain carries TRBV9 and TRBJ1-1; D is unclear. The CDR3 runs 13 residues. V lost 4 bases, J lost 2 bases, and 9 bases lay in between. Looked up from germline, CDR1 is SGDLS and CDR2 is YYNGEE. Based on the CDR3 plus reference TRBV9 and TRBJ1-1, the full variable domain is DSGVTQTPKHLITATGQRVTLRCSPRSGDLSVYWYQQSLDQGLQFLIQYYNGEERAKGNILERFSAQQFPDLHSELNLSSLELGDSALYFCASSPPLNTEAFFGQGTRLTVV.

The gene calls are TRBV27 and TRBJ1-1; TRBD1 aligns across 7 bases. The ends lost 5 bases at V and 4 bases at J; junction bases unmatched: 7. The length of the CDR3 is 14 residues. The germline V gene encodes CDR1 MNHEY and CDR2 SMNVEV (reference sequence). The CDR3 DNA reads as TGTGCCAGCAGTAGAGACAGGGTAGGCACTGAAGCTTTCTTT. This codes for CASSRDRVGTEAFF.

This sequence joins TRBV27 and TRBJ2-7; the match to TRBD1 covers 9 bases. V lost 6 bases to trimming and J lost 4 bases; unmatched junction nucleotides: 13. CDR1 and CDR2 (germline): MNHEY, SMNVEV (reference sequence). The CDR3 runs to 16 residues. The DNA for the CDR3 is TGTGCCAGCAGCCCCGCAATAGGACAGGGGCCTTACGAGCAGTACTTC. This codes for CASSPAIGQGPYEQYF.

Note on this clone: In the same sample, other DNA sequences code for this CDR3. This chain joins TRBV9 and TRBJ1-6; no clear D. Trimming cost V 2 bases and J 0 bases, with 12 bases left between them. This CDR3 is 17 amino acids long. Germline CDR1 SGDLS, CDR2 YYNGEE. CDR3: CASSVDDGSSYNSPLHF. CDR3 bases: TGTGCCAGCAGCGTGGACGACGGGAGCTCCTATAATTCACCCCTCCACTTT. The whole variable domain, remainder taken from reference TRBV9 and TRBJ1-6, is DSGVTQTPKHLITATGQRVTLRCSPRSGDLSVYWYQQSLDQGLQFLIQYYNGEERAKGNILERFSAQQFPDLHSELNLSSLELGDSALYFCASSVDDGSSYNSPLHFGNGTRLTVT.

The genes are TRBV12-5 and TRBJ2-3; D is unresolved. CDR3 size: 11 residues. Per the germline V gene, CDR1 is LGHNT and CDR2 is FRNRAP. V was shortened by 7 bases and J by 2 bases, with 4 bases between the two germline ends. This chain's CDR3 is CASASTDTQYF. The CDR3 DNA sequence: TGTGCTAGTGCTTCCACAGATACGCAGTATTTT.

The chain uses TRBV2 and TRBJ2-1, with no clear D. CDR3 length equals 13 residues. Trimming left V 11 bases short and J 2 bases short, with 13 bases between. From germline, CDR1 is SNHLY and CDR2 FYNNEI. The CDR3 sequence: CAGPRATYNEQFF. The CDR3 region has the DNA TGTGCCGGTCCACGGGCTACCTACAATGAGCAGTTCTTC.

V usage is TRBV29-1 and J usage is TRBJ2-3, with D possibly TRBD1 on 5 matching bases. Germline V gives CDR1 SQVTM, CDR2 ANQGSEA. The CDR3 covers 15 residues. V gave up 0 bases and J gave up 3 bases, with 13 bases separating them. The CDR3: CSVEDRGWATDTQYF. CDR3 DNA: TGCAGCGTTGAAGATAGGGGCTGGGCGACAGATACGCAGTATTTT.